The following is a T cell receptor beta chain sequence with its context. Its antigen is not identified. The entry originates in a study of identifying expanded T cells in peripheral blood. Here immunoSEQ multiplex PCR was the method, and the copy in TCRdb shows in-frame clones only, minus some. The sample records around 120,000 clones, roughly 91% being singletons. Germline V gives CDR1 KGHSH, CDR2 LQKENI. V lost 10 bases, J lost 6 bases, and 15 bases lay in between. The CDR3 consists of 13 residues. Study outcomes and limitations: About 1.2 clones differed between technical replicates, versus approximately 17 and 20 over time. Across healthy donors, higher total template counts meant significantly greater roughly 2-week count variance.

Sample: blood. This chain links TRBV18 with TRBJ1-4, with D perhaps matching TRBD1 (6 bases). This clonotype was obtained from a person aged 18 to 70 in good health. The CDR3 sequence: CATKQGRDEKLFF. In DNA, the CDR3 is TGTGCCACCAAACAGGGCAGGGATGAAAAACTGTTTTTT.